Listed below are T cell receptor beta chains from one sample, sequenced in a study of cytomegalovirus exposure and HLA in healthy donors. This table comes from immunoSEQ multiplex PCR, and its TCRdb copy is limited to in-frame clones, with some not included. The sample lists some 210,000 clones, about four fifths occurring once. The sequenced sample was PBMCs. These receptors were collected from a woman aged 45 to 65 in good health and CMV-seropositive. The CDR3 runs from the conserved cysteine through the conserved F or W. The order of the fields is D gene, clone size, J gene, V gene, CDR3 DNA, CDR3 protein. D genes are given only for firm matches. Only some rows state a clone size, as once, few, many or a class for expanded clones.

D: TRBD1; size: -; J: TRBJ2-3; V: TRBV5-1; DNA: TGCGCCAGCAGCCCACTACCGGGACAGCTCACAGATACGCAGTATTTT; CDR3: CASSPLPGQLTDTQYF
D: TRBD1; size: -; J: TRBJ1-6; V: TRBV5-6; DNA: TGTGCCAGCAGCACACCACTCGGGACAGCTAATTCACCCCTCCACTTT; CDR3: CASSTPLGTANSPLHF
D: -; size: -; J: TRBJ1-2; V: TRBV5-1; DNA: TGCGCCAGCAGCCGTGGGAGTTCGAGGGACTATGGCTACACCTTC; CDR3: CASSRGSSRDYGYTF
D: -; size: -; J: TRBJ1-6; V: TRBV7-8; DNA: TGTGCCAGCAGCCTAGAACAGAGCTCACCCCTCCACTTT; CDR3: CASSLEQSSPLHF
D: TRBD1; size: -; J: TRBJ1-5; V: TRBV6-6; DNA: TGTGCCAGCAGCCCCGGCAGGGGGCTTATTCAGCCCCAGCATTTT; CDR3: CASSPGRGLIQPQHF
D: -; size: -; J: TRBJ1-6; V: TRBV28; DNA: -; CDR3: CASSTSTGRANSPLHF
D: TRBD1; size: -; J: TRBJ1-1; V: TRBV6-4; DNA: TGTGCCAGCAGCTCGGGACAGGGGTCCCCTGAAGCTTTCTTT; CDR3: CASSSGQGSPEAFF
D: TRBD1; size: once; J: TRBJ1-2; V: TRBV5-4; DNA: TGTGCCAGCAGCTTAAGTTCCGGGACAGCCTATCGCTACACCTTC; CDR3: CASSLSSGTAYRYTF
D: -; size: -; J: TRBJ2-1; V: TRBV7-9; DNA: TGTGCCAGCAGCTTAAAAAGGGGTGCTTCTTACAATGAGCAGTTCTTC; CDR3: CASSLKRGASYNEQFF
D: TRBD2; size: -; J: TRBJ2-1; V: TRBV9; DNA: TGTGCCAGCAGCGTAGGGTCTAGCGGGGCTGAGAGCTCCTACAATGAGCAGTTCTTC; CDR3: CASSVGSSGAESSYNEQFF
D: -; size: -; J: TRBJ1-1; V: TRBV12-5; DNA: TGTGCTAGTGGTTTGGTATCGGACAGACTGAACACTGAAGCTTTCTTT; CDR3: CASGLVSDRLNTEAFF
D: TRBD1; size: -; J: TRBJ2-5; V: TRBV5-1; DNA: TGCGCCAGCAGCTTGCTGGACAGGGTAGAGACCCAGTACTTC; CDR3: CASSLLDRVETQYF
D: -; size: -; J: TRBJ2-1; V: TRBV5-1; DNA: TGCGCCAGCATGAGGGACACCCACAATGAGCAGTTCTTC; CDR3: CASMRDTHNEQFF
D: -; size: -; J: TRBJ1-3; V: TRBV9; DNA: TGTGCCAGCAGCGTAGGAGCAAGGGGGTCTGGAAACACCATATATTTT; CDR3: CASSVGARGSGNTIYF
D: TRBD2; size: -; J: TRBJ2-5; V: TRBV5-1; DNA: TGCGCCAGCAGCTTTGGAGCGGGGGGCGGGGAGACCCAGTACTTC; CDR3: CASSFGAGGGETQYF